The 22 T cell receptor beta chains given below trace back to one sample, sequenced in a study of T cell responses to AZD1222 COVID-19 vaccine. The protocol was immunoSEQ multiplex PCR, while the TCRdb copy is restricted to in-frame clones and leaves out a portion. The table lists approximately 130,000 clones, roughly 90% of them singletons. Sequenced here: peripheral blood, sampled on day 0 of AZD1222 vaccination. The source of these receptors is an adult in good health.

This clone was found a few times. In DNA, the CDR3 is TGTGCCAGCAGCTTAGACAGGTCCAATGAGCAGTTCTTC. Translated: CASSLDRSNEQFF. The chain combines TRBV7-8 with TRBJ2-1, with D possibly TRBD1 on 5 matching bases. The CDR3 has 13 residues. The V end was cut by 1 base, the J end by 6 bases, with 7 bases between. From germline, CDR1 is SGHVS and CDR2 FQNEAQ.

The rearrangement links TRBV7-6 to TRBJ2-5, with TRBD1 identical over 9 bases. The CDR3 totals 19 residues. CDR1 and CDR2 (germline): SGHVS, FNYEAQ. Trimming removed 0 bases from V and 5 bases from J; junction bases left unmatched: 16. CDR3 sequence reads: CASSLALGWTGVEVETQYF. Written as DNA, the CDR3 is TGTGCCAGCAGCTTAGCCCTAGGGTGGACAGGGGTAGAGGTTGAGACCCAGTACTTC.

The V gene is TRBV30, the J gene TRBJ1-2; TRBD1 aligns across 11 bases. V lost 0 bases to trimming and J lost 3 bases; unmatched junction nucleotides: 3. The CDR3 spans 15 residues. Germline-derived CDR1 and CDR2 are GTSNPN and SVGIG (reference sequence). The CDR3 loop reads CAWSVGQGAYYGYTF. The CDR3 DNA is TGTGCCTGGAGTGTCGGACAGGGGGCGTACTATGGCTACACCTTC.

This chain links TRBV27 with TRBJ2-7, with D tentatively TRBD1 (6 bases). The CDR3 is 17 residues long. CDR1 and CDR2 (germline): MNHEY, SMNVEV (reference sequence). The V and J ends lost 6 bases and 2 bases respectively, with 23 bases between them. In DNA form, the CDR3 reads TGTGCCAGCAGCTCCAGCGGTTTGGGCAGGGGCACCTACGAGCAGTACTTC. It codes for CASSSSGLGRGTYEQYF.

This chain connects TRBV3-1 (or the pseudogene TRBV3-2) to TRBJ2-3; perhaps D is TRBD1 or TRBD2 (6 bases each). V shed 6 bases and J shed 2 bases, with 15 bases lying between them. The CDR3 is made up of 15 amino acids. Germline-derived CDR1 and CDR2 are LGHDT and YNNKEL (reference sequence). The DNA for the CDR3 is TGTGCCAGCAGTCACAAGGGGGGTTCCACAGATACGCAGTATTTT. Its protein is CASSHKGGSTDTQYF.

This chain links TRBV7-2 with TRBJ1-2, with 9 bases fitting TRBD1. V shed 4 bases, J shed 8 bases, and the junction held 5 bases outside the gene matches. This CDR3 is built from 13 residues. From germline, CDR1 is SGHTA and CDR2 FQGNSA. CDR3: CASSSGQGLGYTF. The CDR3 DNA follows: TGTGCCAGCAGCTCGGGACAGGGCTTGGGCTACACCTTC.

The J gene is TRBJ1-6, the V gene TRBV9; unclear D gene. Germline CDR1 SGDLS, CDR2 YYNGEE. The germline V and J ends were trimmed by 0 bases and 6 bases, with 10 bases remaining between them. The CDR3 totals 15 residues. This chain's CDR3 is CASSVGDWVNSPLHF. Written as DNA, the CDR3 is TGTGCCAGCAGCGTAGGGGATTGGGTTAATTCACCCCTCCACTTT.

J is TRBJ1-5 and V is TRBV4-2, with D uncertain. Trimming took 4 bases from V and 4 from J, leaving 8 bases between them. The CDR3 is 13 amino acids. Germline V gene sequence: CDR1 LGHNA, CDR2 YNFKEQ. The CDR3 bases are TGTGCCAGCAGCCCATCAGAGAATCAGCCCCAGCATTTT. It yields the protein CASSPSENQPQHF.

This chain links TRBV5-4 with TRBJ2-1; D remains unclear. Germline V lookup: CDR1 SGHNT, CDR2 YYREEE (reference sequence). The CDR3 length is 12 residues. The ends were cut back, 5 bases at V and 9 bases at J, with 12 bases in the middle. The CDR3, as DNA: TGTGCCAGCAGGTTTCCCGATGGTGAGCAGTTCTTC. Its translation: CASRFPDGEQFF.

This chain links TRBV4-1 with TRBJ1-3; TRBD1 matches at 8 bases. The junction had 9 bases not matched to a gene; V was cut back by 5 bases and J by 0 bases. This CDR3 is 17 amino acids long. The germline CDR1 and CDR2 sequences are MGHRA and YSYEKL. CDR3 protein: CASSEATGGHSGNTIYF. The CDR3 nucleotides read TGCGCCAGCAGCGAAGCCACAGGGGGTCACTCTGGAAACACCATATATTTT.

This sequence joins TRBV9 and TRBJ1-3; D is unresolved. The CDR3 length is 17 residues. The ends were cut back, 0 bases at V and 1 base at J, with 14 bases in the middle. Per the germline V gene, CDR1 is SGDLS and CDR2 is YYNGEE. CDR3 region: CASSVAEPRESGNTIYF. CDR3 bases: TGTGCCAGCAGCGTAGCCGAGCCACGAGAGTCTGGAAACACCATATATTTT.

Here the CDR3 DNA reads TGTGCCAGCAGCGTAGAACAGAACAATGAGCAGTTCTTC. This codes for CASSVEQNNEQFF. The chain has TRBV9 and TRBJ2-1; D remains ambiguous. V lost 0 bases, J lost 5 bases, and 6 bases lay in between. This CDR3 has 13 residues. Germline CDR1 and CDR2: SGDLS and YYNGEE.

The chain's CDR3 is CASSPGTGYGYTF. CDR3 sequence (DNA): TGTGCCAGCTCACCCGGGACAGGGTATGGCTACACCTTC. The chain recombines TRBV18 with TRBJ1-2; 9 bases are shared with TRBD1. With 3 bases clipped from V and 5 bases from J, the junction kept 1 base outside the gene matches. This CDR3 contains 13 residues. CDR1 is KGHSH, CDR2 LQKENI, per germline.

This clone was counted a few times. The genes are TRBV3-1 (or the pseudogene TRBV3-2) and TRBJ1-2; D gene uncertain. The V gene's germline CDR1 is LGHDT and CDR2 YNNKEL (reference sequence). The CDR3 totals 13 residues. Deletions cut 0 bases from V and 11 bases from J, with 13 bases between. CDR3 sequence (DNA): TGTGCCAGCAGCCAAGAAGGTGGCAGAGGGTACACCTTC. Encoded protein: CASSQEGGRGYTF.

The V call is TRBV5-6, the J call TRBJ1-3; no firm D call. Trimming left V 4 bases short and J 1 base short, with 9 bases between. Per the germline V gene, CDR1 is SGHDT and CDR2 is YYEEEE. The CDR3 totals 14 residues. CDR3 loop: CASSLGFSGNTIYF. The CDR3 nucleotides are TGTGCCAGCAGCCTAGGGTTTTCTGGAAACACCATATATTTT. The full variable domain, in which reference TRBV5-6 and TRBJ1-3 provide the parts outside the CDR3, is DAGVTQSPTHLIKTRGQQVTLRCSPKSGHDTVSWYQQALGQGPQFIFQYYEEEERQRGNFPDRFSGHQFPNYSSELNVNALLLGDSALYLCASSLGFSGNTIYFGEGSWLTVV.

This chain joins TRBV28 and TRBJ2-6; D is uncertain. The V gene lost 2 bases and the J gene lost 0 bases, with 11 bases spanning the gap. From germline, CDR1 is MDHEN and CDR2 SYDVKM. The CDR3 is 17 amino acids. CDR3 amino acids: CASSLEAPSSGANVLTF. CDR3 DNA: TGTGCCAGCAGTTTAGAGGCCCCGAGCTCTGGGGCCAACGTCCTGACTTTC. Based on the CDR3 plus reference TRBV28 and TRBJ2-6, the full variable domain is DVKVTQSSRYLVKRTGEKVFLECVQDMDHENMFWYRQDPGLGLRLIYFSYDVKMKEKGDIPEGYSVSREKKERFSLILESASTNQTSMYLCASSLEAPSSGANVLTFGAGSRLTVL.

J is TRBJ2-2 and V is TRBV9; 8 bases map to TRBD2. The germline V gene has CDR1 SGDLS and CDR2 YYNGEE. The J segment lost 2 bases and the V segment lost 3 bases, leaving 3 bases of the junction unmatched. This CDR3 comprises 15 residues. As DNA, the CDR3 is TGTGCCAGCAGCGCAACTAGCGGAAACACCGGGGAGCTGTTTTTT. It encodes CASSATSGNTGELFF.

The gene calls are TRBV5-1 and TRBJ2-7; 12 bases match TRBD2. J lost 2 bases, V lost 2 bases, and 8 bases had no gene match. This CDR3 spans 17 amino acids. Germline V gives CDR1 SGHRS, CDR2 YFSETQ. This CDR3 reads CASSFGLAGQNPYEQYF. In DNA, the CDR3 is TGCGCCAGCAGCTTCGGACTAGCGGGACAAAATCCCTACGAGCAGTACTTC.

The chain uses TRBV5-1 and TRBJ1-2, with 9 bases identical to TRBD1. Germline V gives CDR1 SGHRS, CDR2 YFSETQ. The CDR3 contains 14 residues. Trimming at V came to 4 bases and at J to 8 bases, leaving 9 bases not matched to a gene. The CDR3 sequence is CASSNSQGAWGYTF. The DNA for the CDR3 is TGCGCCAGCAGCAACTCACAGGGGGCGTGGGGCTACACCTTC.

This clone turned up a few times. V gene TRBV2 combines with J gene TRBJ1-5; perhaps TRBD1 as D (6 bases). Trimming shortened V by 6 bases and J by 2 bases, and 11 bases separated the two germline ends. This CDR3 contains 14 residues. CDR1 is SNHLY, CDR2 FYNNEI, per germline. This chain's CDR3 is CASSGGAGNQPQHF. CDR3 nucleotides: TGTGCCAGCAGCGGGGGCGCGGGCAATCAGCCCCAGCATTTT.

The chain is built from TRBV5-4 and TRBJ1-6, with D perhaps TRBD1 (5 bases). Germline values: CDR1 SGHNT, CDR2 YYREEE (reference sequence). The V and J ends lost 1 base and 9 bases respectively, with 14 bases between them. The CDR3 has 15 residues. CDR3 coding DNA: TGTGCCAGCAGCTTGTTTTCAGGGATCACTTCACCCCTCCACTTT. Protein product: CASSLFSGITSPLHF.

The J gene is TRBJ2-1, the V gene TRBV27, with 9 bases fitting TRBD1. Trimming cost V 6 bases and J 7 bases; bases outside gene matches: 19. CDR3 size: 18 residues. Germline CDR1 MNHEY, CDR2 SMNVEV (reference sequence). CDR3 region: CASSPYGTGLRGWNEQFF. Written as DNA, the CDR3 is TGTGCCAGCAGCCCCTATGGGACAGGGTTGAGGGGCTGGAATGAGCAGTTCTTC.